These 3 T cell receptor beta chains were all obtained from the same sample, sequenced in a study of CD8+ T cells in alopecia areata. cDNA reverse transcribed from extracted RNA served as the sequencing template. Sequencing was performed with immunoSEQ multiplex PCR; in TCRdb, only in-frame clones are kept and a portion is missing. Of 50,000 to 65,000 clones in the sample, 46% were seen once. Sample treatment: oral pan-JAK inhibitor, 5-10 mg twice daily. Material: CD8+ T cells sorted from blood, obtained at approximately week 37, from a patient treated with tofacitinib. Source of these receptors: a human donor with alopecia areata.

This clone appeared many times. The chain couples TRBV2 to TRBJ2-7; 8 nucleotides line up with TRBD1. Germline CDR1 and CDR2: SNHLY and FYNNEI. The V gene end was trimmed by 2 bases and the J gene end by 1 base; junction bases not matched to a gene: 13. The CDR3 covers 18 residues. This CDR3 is CASSESVRGLVLSYEQYF. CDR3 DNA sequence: TGTGCCAGCAGTGAATCGGTCAGGGGGCTAGTATTATCCTACGAGCAGTACTTC.

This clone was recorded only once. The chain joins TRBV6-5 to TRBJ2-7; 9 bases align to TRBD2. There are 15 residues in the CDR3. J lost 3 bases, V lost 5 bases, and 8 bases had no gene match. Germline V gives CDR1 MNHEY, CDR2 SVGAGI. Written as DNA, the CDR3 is TGTGCCAGCAGTCCTTCAGCGGGAGGAAACTACGAGCAGTACTTC. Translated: CASSPSAGGNYEQYF.

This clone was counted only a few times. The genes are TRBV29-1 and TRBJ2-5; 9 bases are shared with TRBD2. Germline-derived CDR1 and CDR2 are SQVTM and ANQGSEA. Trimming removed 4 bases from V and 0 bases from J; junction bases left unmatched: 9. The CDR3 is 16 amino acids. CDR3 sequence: CSVGLAELIYQETQYF. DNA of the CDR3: TGCAGCGTTGGACTAGCGGAGCTTATTTACCAAGAGACCCAGTACTTC.